This T cell receptor (beta chain) was captured in a study of blood T cell repertoires in COVID-19. Background on the study: Material from acute and convalescent COVID-19 was sourced from the United States, Italy and Spain. In each case, the material was cDNA or gDNA derived from T cells, B-cell-depleted T cells, or PBMCs.

This clone was observed a single time. Per the authors' pipeline: The authors estimated nucleated cell counts from reference gene primer amplification. The data were produced by immunoSEQ multiplex PCR, yet TCRdb's version contains in-frame clones alone and is incomplete. V, J and clone size reflect that table, while D and trimming were determined from the DNA. The table includes roughly 170,000 clones, roughly nine tenths detected once. V was pared by 7 bases and J by 0 bases, with 3 bases of the junction left unmatched. CDR1 is MNHEY, CDR2 SVGAGI, per germline. The CDR3 is 14 residues long. V gene TRBV6-5 combines with J gene TRBJ2-1; 7 bases agree with TRBD1. This sequence was found in a man between 65 and 85 years old with active or convalescent COVID-19. The sequencing sample was made of peripheral blood. The DNA of the CDR3 is TGTGCCAGCACCAGACAGGGCTCCTACAATGAGCAGTTCTTC. This sequence encodes CASTRQGSYNEQFF.